The sequence of this TCR beta chain was determined in a study of CD8 T cell repertoires and HIV-1 epitope variants. Study in general: Controls included no peptide, Ebola AY9 epitope, and a CMV, EBV, flu pool. Enriched T cells were co-cultured with equal autologous T cell-negative cells. T cells were cultured for 10 days with cytokines added on days 3 and 7.

Clones were sequenced by immunoSEQ multiplex PCR, and TCRdb holds only the in-frame ones, with some missing. The sample has 90,000 or so clones; roughly 80% are singletons. This clone has a single count. Its target is unknown. Points from the study as a whole: Of nine antigen-specific beta clonotypes, six appeared to cross-react with escape variants.

The CDR3 runs to 17 residues. CDR1 LNHNV and CDR2 YYDKDF come from the germline V gene (reference sequence). V lost 0 bases to trimming and J lost 8 bases, with 19 bases between them. Sequencing was carried out using uncultured baseline CD8+ T cells from peripheral blood mononuclear cells (PBMCs). The chain recombines TRBV15 with TRBJ1-4; tentative D call: TRBD1 (5 bases). This sequence originates from a male donor with HIV. CDR3: CATSRDPPGRHQEKLFF. Here the CDR3 DNA reads TGTGCCACCAGCAGAGATCCTCCAGGGCGGCACCAAGAAAAACTGTTTTTT.